This T cell receptor beta chain was sequenced during a study of identical twins (dated by TCRdb to the mid-2010s). Concerning the study at large: TCR alpha and beta repertoires from monozygotic twins, unrelated adults of various ages and cord blood were deep-sequenced to test whether fetal clonotypes persist. Replicate twin experiments were performed at different times using different library preparation protocols to rule out contamination.

Library prep was done by 5' RACE. For sequencing, an Illumina HiSeq 2000 was employed. Template switching added a universal primer binding site, and the final cDNA carried a unique molecular identifier that allowed TCR cDNA molecules to be counted accurately. First-strand cDNA for TCR alpha and beta chains was synthesized from specific primers in the conserved constant-segment region. Each cDNA library was double barcoded, with a SMART-Mk sample barcode plus Illumina barcodes, to control for contamination. TruSeq adapter sequences and Illumina sample barcodes were added in two successive PCR steps. Sequencing of the TCR alpha and beta cDNA libraries was done on the Illumina HiSeq platform using custom primers. As for how the authors treated the data: Raw reads were processed with MiGEC to extract unique molecular identifiers, and MiXCR was used to determine CDR3 positions. Recombination models were inferred per individual with the repgenHMM and IGoR tools using an EM algorithm. Shared clonotype analysis was performed with the tcR package in R, normalizing sharing by the product of cloneset sizes. To study raw recombination free of thymic and clonal selection effects, out-of-frame nonproductive sequences were analyzed. TCRdb redid the processing of the public reads, applying fastp at Q25 and MiXCR, and retained in-frame beta chains. Entries are consolidated by CDR3 protein sequence, retaining the most common genes and DNA. None of the V and J calls come from the authors' own analysis; TCRdb made them. This sample has 600,000 to 700,000 distinct CDR3 sequences in its table, and around 20% of those were observed once. The ten top clones hold approximately 4.5% of the sample.

Points the paper makes about the study in general: Because the same donors could not be followed over many years, the conclusions depended on cross-sectional statistical analysis. A weaker excess of twin sharing was found in beta out-of-frame sequences because the signal-to-noise ratio was lowered by fewer shared sequences. Invariant T cells such as MAIT and iNKT could partly confound zero-insertion analyses, though diverse VJ usage argued against this for most clonotypes. Out-of-frame TCR alpha sequences shared between twins showed an excess of low generation-probability sequences compared with coincidental sharing between unrelated individuals. In monozygotic twins, out-of-frame TCR alpha sharing was systematically underestimated by recombination models, although the models agreed with sharing between unrelated individuals. Fewer insertions were carried by abundant cord blood beta clonotypes; a weaker similar trend was observed in young adult naive repertoires, while no such trend was observed in memory repertoires.

From the cysteine up to the phenylalanine, the CDR3 has a length of 12 residues. Only CDR3 DNA is held: 36 bases, read in frame from base 1. CDR1 KGHSH and CDR2 LQKENI were looked up in the germline V gene. At the junction V is shortened by 11 bases and J by 1 base, with 11 bases in between. Only healthy Caucasian donors were included. Three pairs of female monozygotic twins, all aged 18 to 29 years, made up the twin cohort. Peripheral blood mononuclear cells were used as the source from which RNA for TCR libraries was isolated. This clonotype has more than one count but fewer than ten. Its antigen is not yet known. Per-base quality was not reported, and no clone a single base away is much larger than it. These same records also appear under a second study, on T cells expressing NK-cell markers. As the second paper documents: Three sorted T-cell subsets (CD3+CD56+NKG2C+, CD3+CD56+NKG2C- and CD3+CD56-NKG2C+) from seven to nine donors had their TCR beta-chain repertoires profiled. Of the eight sequenced donors, seven were found to be HCMV-seropositive and one was found to be HCMV-seronegative. In several experiments an anti-gammadeltaTCR antibody was added to restrict sorting to alphabetaTCR-expressing T cells. For roughly 6 donors, the dominant CD3+CD56+NKG2C+ clonotypes were among the top 10 CD8+ clonotypes and accounted for about 1.0-7.5% of CD8+ T cells. Those dominant clonotypes were again the most abundant among CD3+CD56-NKG2C+ cells in a handful of donors, at roughly 25-60.1%. It remained unclear whether the expanded NKG2C-expressing T cell clones were specific for HCMV antigens. Randomly selected healthy volunteers, three men and five women, were used as the eight sequenced donors. HCMV serostatus was determined by detecting HCMV-specific IgG in serum with a commercial ELISA kit. For more than five donors, bulk peripheral blood T-cell repertoires were additionally sequenced from unsorted PBMC. MIGEC handled demultiplexing of the reads and grouping by UMI, while MiTCR was used to assemble and quantify clonotypes. Only TCR cDNA sequences supported by at least two reads were kept to exclude erroneous sequences. The tcR package was used for downstream repertoire analysis, and clonotypes were matched across fractions by CDR3 nucleotide sequence plus V segment. Antigen specificity was annotated against VDJdb with VDJmatch, allowing one amino acid substitution in CDR3.

What was sequenced was PBMCs. The rearranged chain carries TRBV18 and TRBJ2-5; D gene: possibly TRBD2, on 6 matching bases. The source is a woman in her late teens or twenties in good health. DNA sequence: TGTGCCGCGGGACCAACCCAAGAGACCCAGTACTTC. Its coded protein is CAAGPTQETQYF.